The rows below give T cell receptor beta chains drawn from one sample of a study of cytomegalovirus exposure and HLA in healthy donors. Profiled with immunoSEQ multiplex PCR; TCRdb holds only in-frame clones, not every one. This sample has more than 110,000 clones, with around 82% found just once. Sample: PBMCs. The receptors shown here come from a man over 45 in good health and CMV-seronegative. The CDR3 runs from the conserved cysteine through the conserved F or W. A D gene is named only where the DNA matches it firmly. The size field is filled for only some rows; it gives once, few, many or a size class.

v_call: TRBV5-1
clone_size: .
d_call: TRBD2
j_call: TRBJ2-3
cdr3_length: 16
cdr3_nt: TGCGCCAGCACCCTAGCGCGGGGGGGGCGGCCAGATACGCAGTATTTT
cdr3_aa: CASTLARGGRPDTQYF

v_call: TRBV7-2
clone_size: .
d_call: TRBD2
j_call: TRBJ2-7
cdr3_length: 16
cdr3_nt: TGTGCCAGCAGCTTAGAGTCTAGCGGGGGATTCCGCGAGCAGTACTTC
cdr3_aa: CASSLESSGGFREQYF

v_call: TRBV9
clone_size: .
d_call: .
j_call: TRBJ2-2
cdr3_length: 16
cdr3_nt: TGTGCCAGCAGCGTACTCGGGGGGCCATCCACCGGGGAGCTGTTTTTT
cdr3_aa: CASSVLGGPSTGELFF

v_call: TRBV2
clone_size: .
d_call: .
j_call: TRBJ2-2
cdr3_length: 14
cdr3_nt: TGTGCCAGCAAAAACGGTCCGAGGACCGGGGAGCTGTTTTTT
cdr3_aa: CASKNGPRTGELFF

v_call: TRBV6-1
clone_size: .
d_call: .
j_call: TRBJ2-7
cdr3_length: 15
cdr3_nt: TGTGCCAGCAGTCCTACAGGAGGGGTGTTATACGAGCAGTACTTC
cdr3_aa: CASSPTGGVLYEQYF

v_call: TRBV7-2
clone_size: .
d_call: .
j_call: TRBJ2-6
cdr3_length: 17
cdr3_nt: TGTGCCAGCAGCTTAGCGCTAGGGACTTATGGGGCCAACGTCCTGACTTTC
cdr3_aa: CASSLALGTYGANVLTF

v_call: TRBV21-1
clone_size: .
d_call: .
j_call: TRBJ1-2
cdr3_length: 14
cdr3_nt: TGTGCCAGCAGCAAAGACTCAACCCGCTATGGCTACACCTTC
cdr3_aa: CASSKDSTRYGYTF

v_call: TRBV7-9
clone_size: .
d_call: TRBD1
j_call: TRBJ1-5
cdr3_length: 16
cdr3_nt: TGTGCCAGCAGCCTCGGGACAGGGGGAAGCAATCAGCCCCAGCATTTT
cdr3_aa: CASSLGTGGSNQPQHF

v_call: TRBV19
clone_size: .
d_call: .
j_call: TRBJ2-2
cdr3_length: 16
cdr3_nt: TGTGCCAGTAGTACGTCATGGGCGGGGCTGGCCGGGGAGCTGTTTTTT
cdr3_aa: CASSTSWAGLAGELFF

v_call: TRBV15
clone_size: few
d_call: .
j_call: TRBJ2-5
cdr3_length: 15
cdr3_nt: TGTGCCACCAGCAGACCTACGGGAGCCAGGGAGACCCAGTACTTC
cdr3_aa: CATSRPTGARETQYF

v_call: TRBV7-3
clone_size: .
d_call: .
j_call: TRBJ2-1
cdr3_length: 16
cdr3_nt: TGTGCCAGCAGCTTAACATTTACTATCCCCTACAATGAGCAGTTCTTC
cdr3_aa: CASSLTFTIPYNEQFF

v_call: TRBV5-1
clone_size: .
d_call: .
j_call: TRBJ2-3
cdr3_length: 14
cdr3_nt: TGCGCCAGCAGCTTGGCTCAGGGGACAGATACGCAGTATTTT
cdr3_aa: CASSLAQGTDTQYF

v_call: TRBV19
clone_size: .
d_call: .
j_call: TRBJ1-5
cdr3_length: 13
cdr3_nt: TGTGCCAGTAGTATCCAGGACAATCAGCCCCAGCATTTT
cdr3_aa: CASSIQDNQPQHF

v_call: TRBV5-4
clone_size: .
d_call: .
j_call: TRBJ1-3
cdr3_length: 14
cdr3_nt: TGTGCCAGCAGCAGAATGGGGCCTGGAAACACCATATATTTT
cdr3_aa: CASSRMGPGNTIYF

v_call: TRBV18
clone_size: .
d_call: .
j_call: TRBJ1-5
cdr3_length: 13
cdr3_nt: TGTGCCAGCTCACCCGGACAGAATCAGCCCCAGCATTTT
cdr3_aa: CASSPGQNQPQHF

v_call: TRBV9
clone_size: .
d_call: .
j_call: TRBJ1-5
cdr3_length: 15
cdr3_nt: TGTGCCAGCAGCCCGACCCCTCAGGGGAATCAGCCCCAGCATTTT
cdr3_aa: CASSPTPQGNQPQHF